This TCR beta chain was recorded in a study of blood T cell repertoires in COVID-19. Here immunoSEQ multiplex PCR was the method, and the copy in TCRdb shows in-frame clones only, minus some. The sample consists of over 250,000 clones, roughly 87% of them appearing once. The CDR3 is 14 residues long. The germline V and J ends were trimmed by 6 bases and 5 bases, with 13 bases remaining between them. Germline values: CDR1 LNHDA, CDR2 SQIVND (reference sequence). The chain joins TRBV19 to TRBJ1-4; D perhaps matches TRBD1 (6 bases). The material sequenced was PBMCs or T cells enriched from blood (not recorded which). The clonotype originates from a woman aged 18-29 years who had recovered from COVID-19. Written as DNA, the CDR3 is TGTGCCAGTAGACGGGGCCAGGGGAATGAAAAACTGTTTTTT. Its protein is CASRRGQGNEKLFF.